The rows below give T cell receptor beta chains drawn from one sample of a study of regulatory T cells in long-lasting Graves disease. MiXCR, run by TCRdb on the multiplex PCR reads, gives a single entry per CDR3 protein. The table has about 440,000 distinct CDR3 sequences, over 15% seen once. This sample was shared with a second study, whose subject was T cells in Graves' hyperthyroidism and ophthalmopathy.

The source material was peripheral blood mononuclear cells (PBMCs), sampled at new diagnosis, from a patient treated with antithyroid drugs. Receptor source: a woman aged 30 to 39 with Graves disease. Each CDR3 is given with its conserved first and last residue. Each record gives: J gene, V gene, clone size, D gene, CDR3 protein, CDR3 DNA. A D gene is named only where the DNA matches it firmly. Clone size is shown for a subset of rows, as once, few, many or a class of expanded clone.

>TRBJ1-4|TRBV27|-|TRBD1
CASSLTRDSEKLFF
TGTGCCAGCAGCTTAACCCGGGACAGCGAAAAACTGTTTTTT
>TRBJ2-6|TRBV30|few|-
CAWMGRASFSGANVLTF
TGTGCCTGGATGGGGCGGGCCAGTTTCTCTGGGGCCAACGTCCTGACTTTC
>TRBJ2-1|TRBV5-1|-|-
CASSEIARPDNEQFF
TGCGCCAGCAGCGAAATAGCACGTCCAGACAATGAGCAGTTCTTC
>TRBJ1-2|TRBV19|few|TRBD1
CASTRGLYGYTF
TGTGCCTCTACAAGGGGGCTGTATGGCTACACCTTC
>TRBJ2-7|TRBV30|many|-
CAWSVPGGLSSYEQYF
TGTGCCTGGAGTGTACCTGGGGGGCTCAGCTCCTACGAGCAGTACTTC
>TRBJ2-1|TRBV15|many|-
CATSRVRVPYNEQFF
TGTGCCACCAGCAGAGTCCGTGTACCCTACAATGAGCAGTTCTTC
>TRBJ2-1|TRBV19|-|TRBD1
CASSFSQGAEQFF
TGTGCCAGTAGTTTCTCACAGGGGGCTGAGCAGTTCTTC
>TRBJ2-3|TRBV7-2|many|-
CASSSRGGATTRSVTDTQYF
TGTGCCAGCAGCTCGAGGGGGGGGGCGACAACCAGATCGGTCACAGATACGCAGTATTTT
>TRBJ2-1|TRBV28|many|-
CASTSVTPLYNEQFF
TGTGCCAGCACCTCCGTAACGCCCTTATACAATGAGCAGTTCTTC
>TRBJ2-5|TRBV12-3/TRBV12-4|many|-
CASTKISGAETQYF
TGTGCCAGCACCAAGATTTCCGGGGCAGAGACCCAGTACTTC
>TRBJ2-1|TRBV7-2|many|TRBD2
CASSLGTTSGRAVSNEQFF
TGTGCCAGCAGCTTGGGGACAACTAGCGGGAGGGCCGTTTCCAATGAGCAGTTCTTC
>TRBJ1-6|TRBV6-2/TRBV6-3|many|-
CASSYLGGNSPLHF
TGTGCCAGCAGTTATCTAGGGGGTAATTCACCCCTCCACTTT
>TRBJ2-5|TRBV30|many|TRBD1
CAWSADRVGTQYF
TGTGCCTGGAGTGCGGACAGGGTAGGGACCCAGTACTTC
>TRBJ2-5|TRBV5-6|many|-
CASSPTFKGETQYF
TGTGCCAGCAGCCCCACGTTTAAGGGAGAGACCCAGTACTTC
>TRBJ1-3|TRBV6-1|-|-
CASVGGRQAASGNTIYF
TGTGCCAGCGTAGGCGGGAGACAGGCGGCCTCTGGAAACACCATATATTTT
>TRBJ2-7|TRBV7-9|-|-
CASSFDTSGGGGYEQYF
TGTGCCAGCAGCTTCGACACCTCGGGGGGAGGGGGGTACGAGCAGTACTTC
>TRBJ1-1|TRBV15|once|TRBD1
CATSRPRQGRDTEAFF
TGTGCCACCAGCAGACCCCGACAGGGGCGAGACACTGAAGCTTTCTTT
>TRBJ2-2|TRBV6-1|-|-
CASNRDSGELFF
TGTGCCAGCAATCGGGATTCCGGGGAGCTGTTTTTT
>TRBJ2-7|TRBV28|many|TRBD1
CASSTGQGAYEQYF
TGTGCCAGCAGTACGGGACAGGGGGCCTACGAGCAGTACTTC
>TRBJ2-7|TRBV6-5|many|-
CASSSSDFAEQYF
TGTGCCAGCAGTTCTAGTGACTTCGCCGAGCAGTACTTC
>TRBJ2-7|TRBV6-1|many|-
CASVPGTSFSYEQYF
TGTGCCAGCGTACCCGGGACTTCCTTCTCCTACGAGCAGTACTTC
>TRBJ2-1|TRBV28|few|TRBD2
CASSLRLAGVSRRYNEQFF
TGTGCCAGCAGTTTACGGCTAGCGGGAGTCTCGAGGCGCTACAATGAGCAGTTCTTC